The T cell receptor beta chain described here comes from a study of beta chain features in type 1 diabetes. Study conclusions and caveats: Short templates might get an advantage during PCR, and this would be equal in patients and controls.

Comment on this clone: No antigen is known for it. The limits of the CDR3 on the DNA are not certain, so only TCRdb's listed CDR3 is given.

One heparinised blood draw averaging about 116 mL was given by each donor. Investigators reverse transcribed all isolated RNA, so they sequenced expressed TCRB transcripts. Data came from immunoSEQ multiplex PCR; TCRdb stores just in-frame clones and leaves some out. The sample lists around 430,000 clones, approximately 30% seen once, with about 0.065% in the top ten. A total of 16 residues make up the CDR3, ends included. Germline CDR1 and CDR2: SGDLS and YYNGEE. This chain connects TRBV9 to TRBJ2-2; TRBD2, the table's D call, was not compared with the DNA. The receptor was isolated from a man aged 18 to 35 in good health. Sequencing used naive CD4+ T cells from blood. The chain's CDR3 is CASSVPGVSTPGSCFF.